This is a list of T cell receptor beta chains from one sample in a study of shared clonotypes between healthy human individuals. Data came from immunoSEQ multiplex PCR; TCRdb stores just in-frame clones and leaves some out. This sample has roughly 600,000 clones, with roughly 98% found just once. Sequenced material: naive CD8+ T cells sorted from blood. The receptors were gathered from a young man in good health. CDR3s include the opening cysteine and the closing phenylalanine or tryptophan. The D gene is left open where the match is weak.

CDR3 DNA: TGTGCCAGCAGACCTGGGTTGACTAGCTCGATAACCCTCTACGAGCAGTACTTC
CDR3 protein: CASRPGLTSSITLYEQYF
J gene: TRBJ2-7
V gene: TRBV27
D gene: TRBD2

CDR3 DNA: TGCGCCAGCAGCCAAGAAAGGACTAGCTACAATGAGCAGTTCTTC
CDR3 protein: CASSQERTSYNEQFF
J gene: TRBJ2-1
V gene: TRBV4-3
D gene: TRBD2

CDR3 DNA: TGCAGCGTTACCGGTGGGGACTATGGCTACACCTTC
CDR3 protein: CSVTGGDYGYTF
J gene: TRBJ1-2
V gene: TRBV29-1
D gene: NA

CDR3 DNA: TGCAGCGTTGGCAGGCCGAACACCGGGGAGCTGTTTTTT
CDR3 protein: CSVGRPNTGELFF
J gene: TRBJ2-2
V gene: TRBV29-1
D gene: NA

CDR3 DNA: TGTGCCAGCTCCCGACGGGAGGCTAATGAAAAACTGTTTTTT
CDR3 protein: CASSRREANEKLFF
J gene: TRBJ1-4
V gene: TRBV28
D gene: NA

CDR3 DNA: TGTGCCAGCAGCCCTCAAAGCGGGAGATTCACCGGGGAGCTGTTTTTT
CDR3 protein: CASSPQSGRFTGELFF
J gene: TRBJ2-2
V gene: TRBV7-2
D gene: TRBD2

CDR3 DNA: TGTGCCAGCAGTTACAGAGTTGGCGGTGAGCAGTTCTTC
CDR3 protein: CASSYRVGGEQFF
J gene: TRBJ2-1
V gene: TRBV6-5
D gene: NA

CDR3 DNA: TGCGCCAGCAGCCCTCAGGACCGGGGCTCCTACAATGAGCAGTTCTTC
CDR3 protein: CASSPQDRGSYNEQFF
J gene: TRBJ2-1
V gene: TRBV5-1
D gene: NA

CDR3 DNA: TGCGCCAGCAGCCAGGGGGAGGGGTCCTACGAGCAGTACTTC
CDR3 protein: CASSQGEGSYEQYF
J gene: TRBJ2-7
V gene: TRBV4-1
D gene: TRBD2

CDR3 DNA: TGTGCCAGCAGTTACAGCGATCCGAACACCGGGGAGCTGTTTTTT
CDR3 protein: CASSYSDPNTGELFF
J gene: TRBJ2-2
V gene: TRBV6-6
D gene: NA

CDR3 DNA: TGTGCCAGCAGCCCCCCCGTGGGCAATCAGCCCCAGCATTTT
CDR3 protein: CASSPPVGNQPQHF
J gene: TRBJ1-5
V gene: TRBV7-9
D gene: NA

CDR3 DNA: TGTGCCAGCAGCCGGGATGAGCAGTTCTTC
CDR3 protein: CASSRDEQFF
J gene: TRBJ2-1
V gene: TRBV7-9
D gene: NA

CDR3 DNA: TGCGCCAGCAGCTTGGGGTGGAGCTCCTACAATGAGCAGTTCTTC
CDR3 protein: CASSLGWSSYNEQFF
J gene: TRBJ2-1
V gene: TRBV5-1
D gene: NA

CDR3 DNA: TGTGCCAGCAGCCCCCGGATATCCTACAATGAGCAGTTCTTC
CDR3 protein: CASSPRISYNEQFF
J gene: TRBJ2-1
V gene: TRBV7-2
D gene: NA

CDR3 DNA: TGTGCCAGCTCTCCGGGACGGGGGACAGATACGCAGTATTTT
CDR3 protein: CASSPGRGTDTQYF
J gene: TRBJ2-3
V gene: TRBV18
D gene: NA

CDR3 DNA: TGTGCCAGCACCCTTAGCGGGAGCTCCTACAATGAGCAGTTCTTC
CDR3 protein: CASTLSGSSYNEQFF
J gene: TRBJ2-1
V gene: TRBV28
D gene: TRBD2

CDR3 DNA: TGCGCCAGCAGCCAGACAGGGTGGTCGTCCGAGCAGTACTTC
CDR3 protein: CASSQTGWSSEQYF
J gene: TRBJ2-7
V gene: TRBV10-1
D gene: TRBD1